Listed here are 20 T cell receptor beta chains from one sample, sequenced in a study of blood T cell repertoires in COVID-19. Sequencing was performed with immunoSEQ multiplex PCR; in TCRdb, only in-frame clones are kept and a portion is missing. The sample has fewer than 250,000 clones, 70% to 90% seen once; the top ten hold approximately 7.4%. The material sequenced was PBMCs or T cells enriched from blood (not recorded which). The origin of the receptors is a woman aged 40-49 years with acute COVID-19.

The chain is built from TRBV7-9 and TRBJ2-6; 7 bases match TRBD1. The junction had 5 bases not matched to a gene; V was cut back by 4 bases and J by 2 bases. CDR1 SEHNR and CDR2 FQNEAQ come from the germline V gene (reference sequence). The length of the CDR3 is 16 residues. The CDR3 DNA reads TGTGCCAGCAGCTCCCGACAGGGTACTGGGGCCAACGTCCTGACTTTC. It yields the protein CASSSRQGTGANVLTF.

The chain employs TRBV7-2 and TRBJ2-6; no definite D call. Germline V CDR1 and CDR2: SGHTA, FQGNSA. The CDR3 totals 16 residues. Trimming pared 3 bases from V and 0 bases from J, leaving 9 bases between. CDR3 amino acids: CASSFGQHSGANVLTF. DNA for the CDR3: TGTGCCAGCAGCTTTGGGCAGCACTCTGGGGCCAACGTCCTGACTTTC.

This clone has just one count. The CDR3 sequence is CASILFSSGVLDRSVVDEQFF. The CDR3, as DNA: TGTGCCAGCATCCTTTTCTCATCAGGTGTTCTGGACAGGTCAGTGGTGGATGAGCAGTTCTTC. The chain recombines TRBV28 with TRBJ2-1; 7 bases match TRBD1. Per the germline V gene, CDR1 is MDHEN and CDR2 is SYDVKM. The CDR3 is 21 amino acids. J gave up 8 bases and V 7 bases, and 32 bases lay outside the gene matches.

This chain uses TRBV2 with TRBJ2-3, with D maybe TRBD1 (6 bases). V was cut by 5 bases and J by 0 bases, with 9 bases left in between. This CDR3 comprises 14 residues. CDR1 and CDR2 from the germline V gene are SNHLY and FYNNEI. The CDR3 loop is CASSRTVSTDTQYF. CDR3 nucleotide sequence: TGTGCCAGCAGTCGGACAGTAAGCACAGATACGCAGTATTTT.

The rearrangement links TRBV7-2 to TRBJ2-7; D is perhaps TRBD1 (5 bases). The CDR3 contains 15 residues. With 7 bases removed from V and 0 bases from J, the gap between germline ends came to 16 bases. Germline V lookup: CDR1 SGHTA, CDR2 FQGNSA. The CDR3 protein is CASKQRGDGSYEQYF. The CDR3 DNA follows: TGTGCCAGCAAACAAAGGGGCGATGGCTCCTACGAGCAGTACTTC. The full variable domain, rest sourced from reference TRBV7-2 and TRBJ2-7, is GAGVSQSPSNKVTEKGKDVELRCDPISGHTALYWYRQSLGQGLEFLIYFQGNSAPDKSGLPSDRFSAERTGGSVSTLTIQRTQQEDSAVYLCASKQRGDGSYEQYFGPGTRLTVT.

The rearrangement joins TRBV30 to TRBJ1-1, with 9 bases that match TRBD1. This CDR3 is 13 amino acids long. CDR1 is GTSNPN, CDR2 SVGIG, per germline (reference sequence). The ends lost 4 bases at V and 4 bases at J; junction bases unmatched: 4. CDR3 bases: TGTGCCTGGATAACGACAGGGGGCACTGAAGCTTTCTTT. It translates to CAWITTGGTEAFF.

This chain links TRBV7-9 with TRBJ2-2; the D gene is possibly TRBD2 (6 bases). V lost 4 bases, J lost 0 bases, and 12 bases lay in between. The germline V gene has CDR1 SEHNR and CDR2 FQNEAQ (reference sequence). The CDR3 has 16 residues. CDR3 amino acids: CASSSTGLSNTGELFF. The CDR3 nucleotides read TGTGCCAGCAGCTCTACCGGACTATCGAACACCGGGGAGCTGTTTTTT.

The genes are TRBV5-6 and TRBJ1-5, with a possible D match to TRBD1 (5 bases). Between the trimmed V and J ends, which lost 0 bases and 3 bases, there was a span of 7 bases. CDR3 length equals 14 residues. Germline CDR1 and CDR2: SGHDT and YYEEEE. In nucleotides, the CDR3 is TGTGCCAGCAGCTTGGGACAGTACAATCAGCCCCAGCATTTT. Protein product: CASSLGQYNQPQHF. The full variable domain, with the rest looked up from reference TRBV5-6 and TRBJ1-5, is DAGVTQSPTHLIKTRGQQVTLRCSPKSGHDTVSWYQQALGQGPQFIFQYYEEEERQRGNFPDRFSGHQFPNYSSELNVNALLLGDSALYLCASSLGQYNQPQHFGDGTRLSIL.

CDR3 sequence reads: CASSFGGASNEQFF. The CDR3 DNA follows: TGCGCCAGCAGCTTTGGGGGGGCATCCAATGAGCAGTTCTTC. The genes are TRBV5-1 and TRBJ2-1; D possibly corresponds to TRBD2 (7 bases). Germline loops: CDR1 SGHRS, CDR2 YFSETQ. CDR3 length equals 14 residues. V lost 2 bases to trimming and J lost 6 bases, with 12 bases between them.

The rearrangement uses TRBV5-1 and TRBJ2-1, with 7 bases aligning to TRBD2. V lost 1 base to trimming and J lost 7 bases; unmatched junction nucleotides: 20. The CDR3 has 19 amino acids. Germline CDR1 SGHRS, CDR2 YFSETQ. This CDR3 is CASSLWSQLASGFQNEQFF. The CDR3 DNA sequence: TGCGCCAGCAGCTTGTGGTCCCAACTAGCGTCGGGGTTTCAGAATGAGCAGTTCTTC. Variable domain in full (rest from reference TRBV5-1 and TRBJ2-1): KAGVTQTPRYLIKTRGQQVTLSCSPISGHRSVSWYQQTPGQGLQFLFEYFSETQRNKGNFPGRFSGRQFSNSRSEMNVSTLELGDSALYLCASSLWSQLASGFQNEQFFGPGTRLTVL.

The V gene is TRBV6-1, the J gene TRBJ1-6, with TRBD1 as a possible D gene (5 bases). The CDR3 consists of 14 residues. The V gene's germline CDR1 is MNHNS and CDR2 SASEGT. The V end lost 1 base, the J end lost 8 bases, and 9 bases lay between the germline ends. The CDR3 protein is CASSEGVGDSPLHF. The CDR3 DNA is TGTGCCAGCAGTGAAGGAGTAGGGGATTCACCCCTCCACTTT.

CDR3 bases: TGTGCCAGCAGCTTATCGAGTAGTGGCTACACCTTC. This sequence encodes CASSLSSSGYTF. The rearrangement joins TRBV7-8 to TRBJ1-2; D call uncertain. V lost 2 bases and J 7 bases, leaving 8 bases between the germline ends. The CDR3 has 12 residues. Germline CDR1 is SGHVS and CDR2 is FQNEAQ.

The chain joins TRBV9 to TRBJ1-4; weak D call: TRBD1 (6 bases). Trimming removed 3 bases from V and 3 bases from J, with 12 bases in between. Germline loops: CDR1 SGDLS, CDR2 YYNGEE. This CDR3 contains 15 residues. CDR3 coding DNA: TGTGCCAGCAGCGCAACGGGACAACCTAATGAAAAACTGTTTTTT. Translation gives CASSATGQPNEKLFF.

As DNA, the CDR3 is TGTGCCAGCAGTTACCTCCAGGGGTGGCCCCAGCATTTT. It encodes CASSYLQGWPQHF. V and J are TRBV6-5 and TRBJ1-5; a possible D gene is TRBD1 (6 bases). The V gene lost 2 bases and the J gene lost 9 bases, with 11 bases spanning the gap. CDR3 length equals 13 residues. Looked up from germline, CDR1 is MNHEY and CDR2 is SVGAGI.

The chain employs TRBV28 and TRBJ1-4; TRBD1 aligns across 8 bases. Germline V gene data show CDR1 as MDHEN and CDR2 as SYDVKM. V lost 2 bases, J lost 6 bases, and 8 bases stayed unmatched. The CDR3 sequence is 16 residues long. The CDR3 DNA follows: TGTGCCAGCAGTTTAGTGGGACAGGACTTAGATGAAAAACTGTTTTTT. Its translation is CASSLVGQDLDEKLFF.

The rearrangement uses TRBV18 and TRBJ1-1, with D maybe TRBD1 (5 bases). The germline V and J ends were trimmed by 4 bases and 1 base, with 13 bases remaining between them. Germline V CDR1 and CDR2: KGHSH, LQKENI. CDR3 length: 15 amino acids. The CDR3 coding sequence is TGTGCCAGCTCACAACCGGCGGGGCCGAACACTGAAGCTTTCTTT. It translates to CASSQPAGPNTEAFF.

A few counts support this clone. The chain combines TRBV28 with TRBJ1-5; D remains ambiguous. The CDR3 has 15 residues. Germline V gives CDR1 MDHEN, CDR2 SYDVKM. Trimming took 6 bases from V and 6 from J, leaving 18 bases between them. In DNA, the CDR3 is TGTGCCAGCAGATCAGGCGGGGTAAGAAGTCAGCCCCAGCATTTT. This codes for CASRSGGVRSQPQHF.

The chain couples TRBV7-3 to TRBJ2-7; no clear D gene. There are 13 residues in the CDR3. V lost 1 base, J lost 7 bases, and 11 bases lay in between. Germline CDR1 and CDR2: SGHTA and FQGTGA. The CDR3, as DNA: TGTGCCAGCAGCTTAAGCCCCGATCGGGAGCAGTACTTC. Translating gives CASSLSPDREQYF.

This clone showed up just a few times. The chain recombines TRBV19 with TRBJ1-2, with 8 bases that match TRBD1. CDR1 and CDR2 (germline): LNHDA, SQIVND (reference sequence). The CDR3 is 12 residues long. Losses at the gene ends were 7 bases for V and 8 bases for J; bases not matched to a gene: 6. This CDR3 is CASMDREEGYTF. The DNA of the CDR3 is TGTGCCAGTATGGACAGGGAGGAAGGCTACACCTTC.

V usage is TRBV6-1 and J usage is TRBJ2-3; possibly TRBD1 for D (6 bases). The V end was cut by 3 bases, the J end by 3 bases, with 16 bases between. The CDR3 totals 16 residues. CDR1 is MNHNS, CDR2 SASEGT, per germline. CDR3 coding DNA: TGTGCCAGCAGTGACCCATCAGGGGCAGGGACAGATACGCAGTATTTT. As protein: CASSDPSGAGTDTQYF.